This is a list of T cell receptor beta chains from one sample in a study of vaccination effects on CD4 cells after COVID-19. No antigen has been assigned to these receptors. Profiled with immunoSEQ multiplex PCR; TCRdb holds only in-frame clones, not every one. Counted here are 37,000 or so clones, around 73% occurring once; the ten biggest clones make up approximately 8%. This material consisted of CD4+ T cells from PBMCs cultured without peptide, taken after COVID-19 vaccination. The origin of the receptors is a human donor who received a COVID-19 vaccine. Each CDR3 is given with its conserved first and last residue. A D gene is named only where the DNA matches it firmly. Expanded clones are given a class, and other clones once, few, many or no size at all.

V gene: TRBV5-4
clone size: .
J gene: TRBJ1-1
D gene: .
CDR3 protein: CASSLVGTGWRTEAFF
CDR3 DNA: TGTGCCAGCAGCTTGGTGGGAACAGGGTGGCGCACTGAAGCTTTCTTT

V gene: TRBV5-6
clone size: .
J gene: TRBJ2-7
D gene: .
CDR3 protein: CASSAVGEVVGEQYF
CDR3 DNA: TGTGCCAGCAGCGCAGTTGGGGAGGTCGTGGGGGAGCAGTACTTC

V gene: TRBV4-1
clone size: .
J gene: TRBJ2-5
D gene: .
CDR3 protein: CASSLLTGVETQYF
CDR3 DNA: TGCGCCAGCAGCCTATTGACGGGGGTGGAGACCCAGTACTTC

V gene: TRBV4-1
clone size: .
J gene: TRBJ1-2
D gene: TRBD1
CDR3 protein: CASSQIPTGWDGYTF
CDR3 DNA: TGCGCCAGCAGCCAGATCCCGACAGGGTGGGATGGCTACACCTTC

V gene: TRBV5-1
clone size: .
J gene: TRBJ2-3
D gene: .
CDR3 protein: CASSLAGGGHTDTQYF
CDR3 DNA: TGCGCCAGCAGCTTGGCCGGGGGCGGACACACAGATACGCAGTATTTT

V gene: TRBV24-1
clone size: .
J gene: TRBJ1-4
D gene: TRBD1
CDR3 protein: CATSDSGQGNEKLFF
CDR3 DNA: TGTGCCACCAGTGACTCGGGACAGGGGAATGAAAAACTGTTTTTT

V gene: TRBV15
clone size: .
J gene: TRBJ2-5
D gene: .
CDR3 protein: CATSRVFGFEETQYF
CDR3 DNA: TGTGCCACCAGCAGGGTCTTCGGGTTCGAAGAGACCCAGTACTTC

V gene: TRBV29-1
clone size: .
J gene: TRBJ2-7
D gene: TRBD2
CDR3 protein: CSVEGVSGRGESYEQYF
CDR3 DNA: TGCAGCGTTGAAGGCGTTAGCGGGAGAGGGGAGTCCTACGAGCAGTACTTC

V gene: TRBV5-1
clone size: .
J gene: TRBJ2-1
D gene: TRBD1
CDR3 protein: CASSLGQGNNEQFF
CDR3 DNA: TGCGCCAGCAGCTTGGGACAGGGGAACAATGAGCAGTTCTTC

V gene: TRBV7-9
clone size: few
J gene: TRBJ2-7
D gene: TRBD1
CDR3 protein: CASSLVGDRGRGEQYF
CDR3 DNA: TGTGCCAGCAGCTTAGTAGGCGACAGGGGGCGAGGCGAGCAGTACTTC

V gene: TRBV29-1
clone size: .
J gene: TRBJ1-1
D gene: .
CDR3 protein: CSHEGAAGGNTEAFF
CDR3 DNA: TGCAGCCATGAAGGGGCCGCCGGCGGGAACACTGAAGCTTTCTTT

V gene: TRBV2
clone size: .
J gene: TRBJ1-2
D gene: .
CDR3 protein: CASSATARNYGYTF
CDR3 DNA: TGTGCCAGCAGTGCCACAGCCCGTAACTATGGCTACACCTTC

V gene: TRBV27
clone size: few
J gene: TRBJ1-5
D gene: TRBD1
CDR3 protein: CASSDRGYSNQPQHF
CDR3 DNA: TGTGCCAGCAGCGACAGGGGGTATAGCAATCAGCCCCAGCATTTT

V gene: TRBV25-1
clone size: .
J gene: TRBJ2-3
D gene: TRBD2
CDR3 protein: CASSDPRLAGGTDTQYF
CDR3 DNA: TGTGCCAGCAGTGACCCTCGACTAGCGGGAGGCACAGATACGCAGTATTTT

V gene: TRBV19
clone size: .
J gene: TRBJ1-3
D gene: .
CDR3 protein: CASSSPGEGNTIYF
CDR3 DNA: TGTGCCAGTAGTTCCCCAGGGGAAGGAAACACCATATATTTT